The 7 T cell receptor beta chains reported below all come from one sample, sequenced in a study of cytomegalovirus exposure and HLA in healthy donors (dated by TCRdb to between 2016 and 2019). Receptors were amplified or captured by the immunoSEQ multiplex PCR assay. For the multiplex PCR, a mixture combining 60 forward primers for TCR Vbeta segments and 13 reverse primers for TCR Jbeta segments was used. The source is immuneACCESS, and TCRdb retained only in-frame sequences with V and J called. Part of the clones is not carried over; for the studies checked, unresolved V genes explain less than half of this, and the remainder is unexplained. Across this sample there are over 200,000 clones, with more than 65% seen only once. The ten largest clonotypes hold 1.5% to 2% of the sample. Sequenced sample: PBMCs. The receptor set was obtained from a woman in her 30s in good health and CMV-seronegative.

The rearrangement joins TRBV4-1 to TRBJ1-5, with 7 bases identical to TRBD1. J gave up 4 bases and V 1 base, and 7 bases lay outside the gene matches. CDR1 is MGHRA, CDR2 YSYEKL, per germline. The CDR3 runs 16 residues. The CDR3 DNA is TGCGCCAGCAGCCAAGCCCCCGGGACAGAGAATCAGCCCCAGCATTTT. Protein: CASSQAPGTENQPQHF.

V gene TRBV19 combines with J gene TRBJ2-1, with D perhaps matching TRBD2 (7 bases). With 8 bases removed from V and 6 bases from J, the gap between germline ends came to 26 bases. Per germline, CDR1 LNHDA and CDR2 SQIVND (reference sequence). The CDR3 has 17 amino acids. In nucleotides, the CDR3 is TGTGCCAGTCGGAGGCGTCCGGGGGGAGGACAGTCCAATGAGCAGTTCTTC. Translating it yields CASRRRPGGGQSNEQFF.

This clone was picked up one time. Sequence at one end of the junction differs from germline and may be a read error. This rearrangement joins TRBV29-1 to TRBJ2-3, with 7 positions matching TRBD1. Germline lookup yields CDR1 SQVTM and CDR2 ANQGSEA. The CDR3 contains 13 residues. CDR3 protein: CSAESTGVDTQYF. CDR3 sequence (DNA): TGCAGCGCTGAATCAACAGGGGTAGATACGCAGTATTTT.

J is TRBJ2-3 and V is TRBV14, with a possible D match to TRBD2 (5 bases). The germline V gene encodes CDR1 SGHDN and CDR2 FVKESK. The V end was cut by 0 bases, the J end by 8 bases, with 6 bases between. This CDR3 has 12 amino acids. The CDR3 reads CASSQDAGTQYF. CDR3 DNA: TGTGCCAGCAGCCAAGACGCGGGTACGCAGTATTTT.

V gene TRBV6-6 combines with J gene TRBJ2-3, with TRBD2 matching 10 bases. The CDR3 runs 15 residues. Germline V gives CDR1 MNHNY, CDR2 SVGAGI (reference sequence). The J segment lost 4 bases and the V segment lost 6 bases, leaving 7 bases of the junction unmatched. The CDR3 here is CASRRLAGEADTQYF. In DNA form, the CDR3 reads TGTGCCAGCAGGCGGCTAGCGGGGGAGGCAGATACGCAGTATTTT.

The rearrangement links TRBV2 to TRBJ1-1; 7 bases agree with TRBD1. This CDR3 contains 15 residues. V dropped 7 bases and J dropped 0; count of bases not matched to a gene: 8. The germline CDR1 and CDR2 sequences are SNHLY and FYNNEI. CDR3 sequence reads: CASTGAGGVNTEAFF. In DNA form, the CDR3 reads TGTGCCAGCACGGGTGCAGGGGGAGTGAACACTGAAGCTTTCTTT.

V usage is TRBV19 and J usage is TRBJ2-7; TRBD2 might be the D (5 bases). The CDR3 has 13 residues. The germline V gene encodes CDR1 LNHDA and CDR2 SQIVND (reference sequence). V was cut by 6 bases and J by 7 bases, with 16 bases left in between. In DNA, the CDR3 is TGTGCCAGTAGGTCGGCGGGCATGGGGGAGCAGTACTTC. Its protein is CASRSAGMGEQYF. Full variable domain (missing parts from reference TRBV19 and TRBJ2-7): DGGITQSPKYLFRKEGQNVTLSCEQNLNHDAMYWYRQDPGQGLRLIYYSQIVNDFQKGDIAEGYSVSREKKESFPLTVTSAQKNPTAFYLCASRSAGMGEQYFGPGTRLTVT.